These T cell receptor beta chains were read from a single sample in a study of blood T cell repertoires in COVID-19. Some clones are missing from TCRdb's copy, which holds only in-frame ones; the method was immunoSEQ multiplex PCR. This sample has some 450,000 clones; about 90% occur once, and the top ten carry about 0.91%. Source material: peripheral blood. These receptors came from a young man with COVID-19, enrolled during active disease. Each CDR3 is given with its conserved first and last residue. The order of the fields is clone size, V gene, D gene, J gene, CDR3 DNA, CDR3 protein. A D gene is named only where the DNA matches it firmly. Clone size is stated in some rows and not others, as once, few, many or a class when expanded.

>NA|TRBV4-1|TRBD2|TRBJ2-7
TGCGCCAGCAGCCCTTCGGGTAGCGGGAGGGCCAGGGACGAGCAGTACTTC
CASSPSGSGRARDEQYF
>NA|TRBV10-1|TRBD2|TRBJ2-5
TGCGCCAGCAGTGAGTCGTATACAGCGGGGGCGACCCAGTACTTC
CASSESYTAGATQYF
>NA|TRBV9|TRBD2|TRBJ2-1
TGTGCCAGCAGCGCAACTGTCGGGGGGGGACTGGTTTTTGATGAGCAGTTCTTC
CASSATVGGGLVFDEQFF
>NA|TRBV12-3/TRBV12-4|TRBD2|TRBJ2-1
TGTGCCAGCAGCTGGGAGCGGGGGGCCGCCCCGTTCTTC
CASSWERGAAPFF
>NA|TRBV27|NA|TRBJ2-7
TGTGCCAGCAGTTTGAGAGGGAGCGGTCACGAGCAGTACTTC
CASSLRGSGHEQYF
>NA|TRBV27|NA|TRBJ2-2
TGTGCCAGCAGTTTTTTCTCGCGGGGAACCGGGGAGCTGTTTTTT
CASSFFSRGTGELFF
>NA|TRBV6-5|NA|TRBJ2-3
TGTGCCAGCATCTTGGGCACCTACACAGATACGCAGTATTTT
CASILGTYTDTQYF
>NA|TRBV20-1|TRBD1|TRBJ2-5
TGCAGTTTACAGGGGGGCGAGACCCAGTACTTC
CSLQGGETQYF
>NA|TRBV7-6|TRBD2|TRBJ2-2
TGTGCCAGCAGCTCCGGACTAGCGGGAGTGCCCCCCGGGGAGCTGTTTTTT
CASSSGLAGVPPGELFF
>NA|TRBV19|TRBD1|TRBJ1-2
TGTGCCAGTAGTATGGGGACGGGACAGCTAAGAGGCTACACCTTC
CASSMGTGQLRGYTF
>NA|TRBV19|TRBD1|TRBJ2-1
TGTGCCAGTAGTATCGACAGGGGGCGCTTGGGTGAGCAGTTCTTC
CASSIDRGRLGEQFF
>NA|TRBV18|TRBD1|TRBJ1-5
TGTGCCAGCTCTCTTGGACAGGGGAATCAGCCCCAGCATTTT
CASSLGQGNQPQHF
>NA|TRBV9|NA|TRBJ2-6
TGTGCCAGCAGCGTACGGGGGGCTCCTGGGGCCAACGTCCTGACTTTC
CASSVRGAPGANVLTF
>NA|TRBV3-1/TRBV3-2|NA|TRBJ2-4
TGTGCCAGCAGCCCCCCGGGGATGACCCTCAAAAACATTCAGTACTTC
CASSPPGMTLKNIQYF
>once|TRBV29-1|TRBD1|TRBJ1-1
TGCAGCGTCCCTAGGGGGGACAGGAACACTGAAGCTTTCTTT
CSVPRGDRNTEAFF
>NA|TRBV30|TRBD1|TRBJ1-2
TGTGCCTGGAATCCCTGGGACAGTCCTAACTATGGCTACACCTTC
CAWNPWDSPNYGYTF
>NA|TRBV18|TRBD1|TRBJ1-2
TGTGCCAGCTCACGGGGGACAGGGGACGGCTACACCTTC
CASSRGTGDGYTF
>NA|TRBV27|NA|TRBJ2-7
TGTGCCAGCAGTTTAACCCCCCTACGCGAGCAGTACTTC
CASSLTPLREQYF
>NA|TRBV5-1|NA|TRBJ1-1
TGCGCCAGCTGCTTCCGGGAGAACACTGAAGCTTTCTTT
CASCFRENTEAFF
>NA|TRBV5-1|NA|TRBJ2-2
TGCGCCAGCAGCTTGGAATCCGGGGCGGGGACCGGGGAGCTGTTTTTT
CASSLESGAGTGELFF